Here is one T cell receptor (beta chain) with its context. The data stem from a study of preoperative IRX-2 immunotherapy in early breast cancer. Trimming cost V 4 bases and J 9 bases, with 13 bases left between them. The CDR3 covers 12 residues. The germline gives CDR1 SGDLS, CDR2 YYNGEE. Noted treatment: preoperative locoregional IRX-2 cytokine immunotherapy. Samples came from a phase Ib trial of preoperative locoregional IRX-2 cytokine immunotherapy. Using immunoSEQ multiplex PCR, the repertoire was profiled, and TCRdb retains in-frame clones only, with some absent. The sample has around 38,000 clones, 60% to 85% seen once; the top ten hold roughly 1.2%.

This chain joins TRBV9 and TRBJ1-1; D unclear. The input for sequencing was tumor tissue, taken after IRX-2 immunotherapy. This sequence originates from a human donor with breast cancer. The CDR3 loop is CASSSETLKAFF. The CDR3 DNA reads TGTGCCAGCAGCTCCGAGACCCTGAAAGCTTTCTTT.